This T cell receptor beta chain was obtained from a study of shared clonotypes between healthy human individuals (dated by TCRdb to the early 2020s). Concerning the study at large: The cohort comprised a couple of women and a few men aged 18 to 49 years. To increase sequencing depth and limit assay-specific biases, TCR repertoire library preparation and sequencing were carried out by different laboratories using diverse techniques. To estimate repertoire size and how much clonotypes are shared between individuals, the study performed deep sequencing of blood TCR repertoires from five healthy adults. Leukapheresis yielded between about 0.94 and 10 billion PBMCs per donor. For each donor, CD4 naive and CD4 memory were each given three plates, CD8 naive was given two plates, and CD8 memory was given one plate.

V is pared back by 5 bases and J by 2 bases, with 17 bases lying between the germline termini. The CDR3 contains 16 residues, cysteine and phenylalanine counted. This entry keeps only the CDR3 DNA: 48 bases, framed from base 1. CDR1 SGHVS and CDR2 FNYEAQ are derived from the germline V gene. Paper-wide results and their limitations: Because the study included a small number of donors, the genetic and exposure-history diversity represented was limited. Clonotypes shared by all four sorted-subset donors showed higher generation probabilities than non-shared clonotypes. Sharing across a handful of donors was observed for roughly 5.4% of naive CD4, less than 4% of naive CD8, over 2% of memory CD4, and over 0.3% of memory CD8 clonotypes. Pairwise subsampling indicated that sequencing depth was expected to affect the degree of clonotype sharing among donors. Rarefaction of sorted-subset datasets indicated incomplete sequencing despite the large sequencing depth. Sampling was restricted to blood, and TCR repertoires in tissues likely differ from the TCR repertoires found in blood. Naive subsets generally had larger estimated clonotype richness than memory subsets.

CD8 naive samples consisted of CD45RO-negative cells that were positively selected for CCR7, yielding a CD45RA+CCR7+ population without TemRA cells. Donors were healthy HIV-negative adults with no recently reported acute infections or vaccinations. Only Caucasian adults living in Nashville, Tennessee, USA were represented among the donors. Blood was collected by leukapheresis, and PBMCs were isolated by Ficoll-Histopaque density gradient centrifugation and then cryopreserved in liquid nitrogen vapor phase. Purity and quantity of every magnetically sorted T cell population were checked by analytical flow cytometry. Genomic DNA was isolated from each sorted fraction and quantified by UV absorbance on a Nanodrop 2000c. Using the deep immunoSEQ assay, multiplex PCR amplified TCR CDR3 regions from genomic DNA. For each cell subset, the extracted genomic DNA was distributed evenly across all wells of several immunoSEQ 96-well plates, and each plate served as one replicate. For sorted subsets, each replicate PCR was loaded with about 200 ng genomic DNA, equivalent to about 30,000 T cell genomes. Purified libraries were measured with a Qubit 3.0 fluorometer, size-checked on a Bioanalyzer 2100, and measured again with the KAPA Library Quantification kit. Every immunoSEQ 96-well plate was sequenced on a dedicated single-read 150-cycle Illumina NextSeq 550 flow cell. As for how the authors treated the data: The immunoSEQ output contained only junctional sequences without quality scores, so filtering could not match that applied to full-length reads. To assign V/J genes and CDR3, sequences were annotated using PyIR, a Python wrapper for IgBLAST v1.9, with IMGT germline references. Reads with weak V/J assignments (E-value above 1e-6), missing CDR3, stop codons, out-of-frame junctions, or ambiguous translated residues were removed. A V3J clonotype was defined by an identical inferred V gene, J gene, and CDR3 amino acid sequence. Percentage overlap between repertoires was calculated by dividing the number of shared unique clonotypes by the size of the smaller repertoire. Three approaches were used to assess repertoire richness: RTK rarefaction, the Chao1 estimator, and Recon v2.1 estimates of unobserved clonotypes. For all TCRbeta clonotypes obtained by the gDNA method from a few donors, generation probabilities were computed with OLGA. TCRdb stores this immuneACCESS table with in-frame sequences only. Part of the clones is absent; in the studies checked, under half of the shortfall reflects unresolved V genes, and no reason is known for the rest. The D gene and trimming were derived from the DNA, and the V and J assignments and clone size from that table. The sample table holds about 870,000 clones, of which 85% to 95% were seen once. The ten largest clonotypes hold 24% of the sample.

This clone was seen only a few times. It lacks a known antigen. Base qualities are not recorded, but no much larger clone differs from it by a single base. The chain uses TRBV7-6 and TRBJ2-3, with TRBD2 tentatively as D gene (5 bases match). The material sequenced was naive CD8+ T cells sorted from blood. This specimen's cell subset or site label, interpreted: CD45RA+CCR7+. This receptor was taken from a man aged 25 to 40 in good health. The CDR3: CASSNPERGSTDTQYF. In nucleotide form, the sequence is TGTGCCAGCAGCAATCCGGAAAGAGGGTCCACAGATACGCAGTATTTT.